Given below is one T cell receptor beta chain in context. This sample is part of a study of cytomegalovirus exposure and HLA in healthy donors. V gave up 4 bases and J gave up 5 bases, with 17 bases separating them. There are 15 residues in the CDR3. Germline-derived CDR1 and CDR2 are KGHSH and LQKENI. In the PCR, 60 Vbeta and 13 Jbeta primers were used. The data were produced by immunoSEQ multiplex PCR, yet TCRdb's version contains in-frame clones alone and is incomplete. Among more than 150,000 clones listed, around 83% were seen once. Sequencing was carried out using PBMCs. The receptor comes from a man aged 50-60 years in good health and CMV-seronegative. This chain links TRBV18 with TRBJ2-5; possibly TRBD2 for D (5 bases). The CDR3 DNA follows: TGTGCCAGCTCACTTATACAGAGGACGGGGGAGACCCAGTACTTC. This codes for CASSLIQRTGETQYF.